The present entry profiles one T cell receptor (beta chain) with its context. Its cognate antigen is unknown. Germline V CDR1 and CDR2: MGHDK, SYGVNS. The CDR3 covers 13 residues. The germline V and J ends were trimmed by 2 bases and 3 bases, with 7 bases remaining between them. These data originate in a study of T cell responses to AZD1222 COVID-19 vaccine. General study results and limits: Two AZD1222 doses significantly raised spike-specific TCR breadth and depth over controls. Donors were mostly white British, more females; clonal diversity possibly underestimated. With dominance at 160-218 and 743-854, vaccine-associated CD4 TCRs spanned spike.

Clones were read by immunoSEQ multiplex PCR, and TCRdb kept only the in-frame ones, dropping some. This table has 160,000 or so clones, just over 90% appearing once. The source is an adult in good health. The chain uses TRBV25-1 and TRBJ1-2; D remains unclear. The sample here was peripheral blood, taken on day 0 of AZD1222 vaccination. CDR3 loop: CASSEPGYYGYTF. Here the CDR3 DNA reads TGTGCCAGCAGTGAACCGGGGTACTATGGCTACACCTTC.